This TCR beta chain came from a study of blood T cell repertoires in COVID-19 (dated by TCRdb to the early 2020s). Regarding the complete study: Samples from collaborators originated in the United States, Italy and Spain and spanned both the acute and convalescent phases of COVID-19. A de-identified subject ID, COVID-19 status, age in years and sex were almost always included in the sample metadata. HLA class I and class II types, where available, came from metadata supplied by the sample provider rather than from assay-based typing. The repertoires were released in a freely available public database intended as a resource for research on the immune response to SARS-CoV-2. The prospective study material was composed of cDNA or gDNA derived from T cells, B-cell-depleted T cells, or PBMCs. Samples came from the ongoing ImmuneRACE study (first 160 participants) plus 1,254 subjects from 6 global collaborators. The dataset comprised deeply sampled blood TCRbeta repertoires from subjects exposed to, actively infected with, or recovered from COVID-19.

Collaborating institutions collected whole blood in K2EDTA tubes following their own protocols. For TCRbeta analysis, collaborators shipped samples in one of three forms: frozen whole blood, isolated PBMCs, or DNA extracted from either of those sample types. A remark on this clone: It lacks a known antigen. No much larger clonotype is one base removed from it; base qualities were not supplied.

Overall study outcomes, separate from this receptor: Clinical and demographic metadata were provided uncurated, with the amount varying by source and participant.

The immunoSEQ Assay, a bias-controlled multiplex PCR, was used to amplify TCRbeta CDR3 regions from genomic DNA. The original pipeline was this. Within the assay, amplification of reference gene primers was used to estimate how many nucleated cells each sample contained. To quantify the absolute abundance of each unique TCRbeta CDR3 rearrangement, sequence reads were collapsed and filtered. For each sample, productive Simpson clonality was calculated as the square root of Simpson's diversity index across productive rearrangements. TCRdb obtained this table from immuneACCESS and retained in-frame rearrangements with V and J assigned. These tables miss some clones; where compared with another copy, unresolved V genes account for less than half of the shortfall, and the remainder is unexplained. V, J and clone size derive from that table, while D and trimming were established from the DNA sequence. The sample table lists just under 350,000 clones, 83% of them with a count of one. The ten largest clonotypes hold 3% of the sample.

The sequence was collected from a man aged 25 to 40 with active or convalescent COVID-19. The source material was peripheral blood.

The sequenced DNA is TGTGCCAGCAGCGACTCTAGGTTCAACACTGAAGCTTTCTTT. The encoded protein is CASSDSRFNTEAFF. The chain uses TRBV13 and TRBJ1-1; the D gene identity is not certain. V drops 5 bases and J drops 2 bases, leaving 12 bases in between. CDR1 and CDR2, looked up from the germline V gene (reference sequence), are PRHDT and FYEKMQ. The CDR3 runs 14 residues from the cysteine to the phenylalanine. Solely the CDR3 DNA is kept, with 42 bases framed from the first base.